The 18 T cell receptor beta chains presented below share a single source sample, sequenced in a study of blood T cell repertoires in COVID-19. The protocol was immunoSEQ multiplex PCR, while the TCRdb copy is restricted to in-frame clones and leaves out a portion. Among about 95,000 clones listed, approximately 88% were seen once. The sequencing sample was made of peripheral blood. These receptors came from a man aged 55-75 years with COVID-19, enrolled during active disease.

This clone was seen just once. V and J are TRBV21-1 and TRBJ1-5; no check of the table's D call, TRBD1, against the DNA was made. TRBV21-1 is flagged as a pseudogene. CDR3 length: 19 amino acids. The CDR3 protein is CASSTWDRGRYSSNQPQHF. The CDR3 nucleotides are TGTGCCAGCAGCACCTGGGACAGGGGGAGGTATAGTAGCAATCAGCCCCAGCATTTT.

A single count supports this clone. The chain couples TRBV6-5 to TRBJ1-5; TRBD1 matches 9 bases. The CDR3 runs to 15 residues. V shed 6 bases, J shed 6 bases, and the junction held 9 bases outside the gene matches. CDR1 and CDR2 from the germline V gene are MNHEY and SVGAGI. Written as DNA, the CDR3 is TGTGCCAGCAGCTCTACAGGGGGCGGCGGTCAGCCCCAGCATTTT. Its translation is CASSSTGGGGQPQHF.

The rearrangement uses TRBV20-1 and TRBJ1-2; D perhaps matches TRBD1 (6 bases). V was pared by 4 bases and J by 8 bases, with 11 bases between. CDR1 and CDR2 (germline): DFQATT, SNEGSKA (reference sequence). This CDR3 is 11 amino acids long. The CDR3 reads CSATTGGGYTF. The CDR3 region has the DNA TGCAGTGCTACGACAGGTGGCGGCTACACCTTC.

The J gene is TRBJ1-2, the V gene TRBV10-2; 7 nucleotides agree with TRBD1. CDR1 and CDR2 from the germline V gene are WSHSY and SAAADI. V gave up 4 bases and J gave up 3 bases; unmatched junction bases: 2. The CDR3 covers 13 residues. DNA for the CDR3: TGCGCCAGCAGTGTTCAGGGGGACTATGGCTACACCTTC. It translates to CASSVQGDYGYTF.

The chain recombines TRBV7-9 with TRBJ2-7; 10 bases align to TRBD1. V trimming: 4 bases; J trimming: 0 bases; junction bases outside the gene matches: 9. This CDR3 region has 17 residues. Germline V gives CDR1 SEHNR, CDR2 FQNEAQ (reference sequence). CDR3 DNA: TGTGCCAGCAGCTCCTATAGCCGGGACAGGGGCTCCTACGAGCAGTACTTC. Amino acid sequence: CASSSYSRDRGSYEQYF. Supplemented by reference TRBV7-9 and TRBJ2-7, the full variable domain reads DTGVSQNPRHKITKRGQNVTFRCDPISEHNRLYWYRQTLGQGPEFLTYFQNEAQLEKSRLLSDRFSAERPKGSFSTLEIQRTEQGDSAMYLCASSSYSRDRGSYEQYFGPGTRLTVT.

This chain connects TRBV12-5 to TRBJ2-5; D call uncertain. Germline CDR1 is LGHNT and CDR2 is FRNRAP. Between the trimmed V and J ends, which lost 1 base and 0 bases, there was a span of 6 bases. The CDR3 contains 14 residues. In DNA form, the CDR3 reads TGTGCTAGTGGTTTGGACAGTCACCAAGAGACCCAGTACTTC. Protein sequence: CASGLDSHQETQYF.

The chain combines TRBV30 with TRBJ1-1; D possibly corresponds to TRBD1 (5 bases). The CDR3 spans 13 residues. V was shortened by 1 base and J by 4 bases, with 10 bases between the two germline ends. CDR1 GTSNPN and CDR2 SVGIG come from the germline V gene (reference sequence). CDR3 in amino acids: CAWSDGGSTEAFF. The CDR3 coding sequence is TGTGCCTGGAGTGACGGGGGGAGCACTGAAGCTTTCTTT.

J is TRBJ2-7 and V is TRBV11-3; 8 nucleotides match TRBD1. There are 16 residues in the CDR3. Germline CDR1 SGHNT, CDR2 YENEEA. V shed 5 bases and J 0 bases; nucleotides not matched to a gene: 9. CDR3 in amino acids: CASSPPRDRSSYEQYF. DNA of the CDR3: TGTGCCAGCAGCCCACCCCGGGACAGGAGCTCCTACGAGCAGTACTTC. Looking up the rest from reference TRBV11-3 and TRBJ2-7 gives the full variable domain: EAGVVQSPRYKIIEKKQPVAFWCNPISGHNTLYWYLQNLGQGPELLIRYENEEAVDDSQLPKDRFSAERLKGVDSTLKIQPAELGDSAVYLCASSPPRDRSSYEQYFGPGTRLTVT.

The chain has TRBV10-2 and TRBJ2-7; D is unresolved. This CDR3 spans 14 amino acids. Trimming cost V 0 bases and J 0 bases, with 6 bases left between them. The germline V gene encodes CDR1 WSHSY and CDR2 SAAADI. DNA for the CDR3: TGCGCCAGCAGTGAGTCGAGATACTCCTACGAGCAGTACTTC. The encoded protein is CASSESRYSYEQYF.

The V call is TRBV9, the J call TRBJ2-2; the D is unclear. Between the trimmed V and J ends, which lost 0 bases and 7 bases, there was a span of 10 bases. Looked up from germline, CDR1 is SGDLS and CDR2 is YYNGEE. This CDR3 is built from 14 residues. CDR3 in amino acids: CASSVGWRIGELFF. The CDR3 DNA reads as TGTGCCAGCAGCGTAGGATGGCGGATCGGGGAGCTGTTTTTT.

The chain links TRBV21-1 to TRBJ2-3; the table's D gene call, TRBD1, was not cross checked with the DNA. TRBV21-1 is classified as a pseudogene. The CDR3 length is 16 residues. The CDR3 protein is CASSKERGRDTDTQYF. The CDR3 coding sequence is TGTGCCAGCAGCAAAGAGAGGGGGCGCGACACAGATACGCAGTATTTT.

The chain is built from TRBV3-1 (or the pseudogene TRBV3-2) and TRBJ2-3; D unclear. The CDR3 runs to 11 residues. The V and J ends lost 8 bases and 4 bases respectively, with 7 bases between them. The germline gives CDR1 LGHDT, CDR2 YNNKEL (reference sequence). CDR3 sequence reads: CASAAADTQYF. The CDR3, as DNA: TGTGCCAGCGCCGCGGCAGATACGCAGTATTTT.

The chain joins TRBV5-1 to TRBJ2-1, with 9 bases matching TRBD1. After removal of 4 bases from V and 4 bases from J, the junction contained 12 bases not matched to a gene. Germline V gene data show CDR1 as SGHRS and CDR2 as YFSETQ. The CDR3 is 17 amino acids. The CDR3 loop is CASSPLPGQGRYNEQFF. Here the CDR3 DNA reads TGCGCCAGCAGCCCACTACCGGGACAGGGAAGGTACAATGAGCAGTTCTTC.

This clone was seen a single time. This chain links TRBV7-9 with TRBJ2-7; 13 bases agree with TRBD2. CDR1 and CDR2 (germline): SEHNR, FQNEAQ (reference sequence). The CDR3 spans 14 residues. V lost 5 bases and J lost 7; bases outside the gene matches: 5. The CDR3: CASSQGTSGVEQYF. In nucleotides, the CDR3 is TGTGCCAGCAGCCAAGGGACTAGCGGGGTAGAGCAGTACTTC.

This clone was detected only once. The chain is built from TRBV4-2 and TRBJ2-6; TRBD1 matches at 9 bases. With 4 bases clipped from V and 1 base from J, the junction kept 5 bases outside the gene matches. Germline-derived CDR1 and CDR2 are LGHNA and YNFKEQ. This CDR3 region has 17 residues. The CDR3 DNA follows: TGTGCCAGCAGCCGCGGGACAGGGCGGTCTGGGGCCAACGTCCTGACTTTC. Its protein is CASSRGTGRSGANVLTF.

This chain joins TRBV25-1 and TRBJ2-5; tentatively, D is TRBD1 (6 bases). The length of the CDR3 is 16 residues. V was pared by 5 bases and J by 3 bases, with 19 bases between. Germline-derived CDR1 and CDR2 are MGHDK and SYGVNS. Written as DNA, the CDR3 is TGTGCCAGCAGTCCTGGAGAGGGGACACCGAAAGAGACCCAGTACTTC. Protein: CASSPGEGTPKETQYF.

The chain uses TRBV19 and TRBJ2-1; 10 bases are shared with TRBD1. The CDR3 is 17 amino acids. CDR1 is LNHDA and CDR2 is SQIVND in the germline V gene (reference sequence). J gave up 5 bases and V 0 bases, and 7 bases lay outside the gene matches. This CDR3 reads CASSIDLGTGADNEQFF. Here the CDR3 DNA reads TGTGCCAGTAGTATAGATCTAGGGACAGGGGCTGACAATGAGCAGTTCTTC.

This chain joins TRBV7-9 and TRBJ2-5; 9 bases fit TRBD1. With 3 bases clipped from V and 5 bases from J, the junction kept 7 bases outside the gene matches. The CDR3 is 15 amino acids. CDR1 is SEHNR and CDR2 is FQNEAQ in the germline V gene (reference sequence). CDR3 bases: TGTGCCAGCAGCTTCCACCGGGACAGGGTGGAGACCCAGTACTTC. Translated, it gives CASSFHRDRVETQYF.